This paragraph reports one T cell receptor (beta chain). This receptor's antigen is unknown. No much larger clone exists at a distance of one base, and base qualities are not known. Using the deep immunoSEQ assay, TCR CDR3 regions were amplified from genomic DNA by multiplex PCR. Extracted genomic DNA from each cell subset was distributed evenly across all wells of several immunoSEQ 96-well plates, and each plate was treated as a replicate. For sorted subsets, about 220 ng of genomic DNA, equivalent to some 30,000 T cell genomes, went into each replicate PCR. Purified libraries were quantified with a Qubit 3.0 fluorometer, sized on a Bioanalyzer 2100, and re-quantified with the KAPA Library Quantification kit. Every immunoSEQ 96-well plate was sequenced on a separate single-read 150-cycle Illumina NextSeq 550 flow cell. As for how the authors treated the data: Because the immunoSEQ output held only junctional sequences and lacked quality scores, the filtering could not match the filtering applied to full-length reads. To assign V/J genes and CDR3, sequences were annotated against IMGT germline references using PyIR, a Python wrapper for IgBLAST v1.9. Any read was removed if the V/J assignment was weak (E-value above 1e-6), the CDR3 was missing, or the read contained stop codons, out-of-frame junctions, or ambiguous translated residues. A V3J clonotype was defined by an identical inferred V gene, J gene, and CDR3 amino acid sequence. To compute the percentage overlap between repertoires, the number of shared unique clonotypes was divided by the size of the smaller repertoire. Three approaches were used to assess repertoire richness: RTK rarefaction, the Chao1 estimator, and Recon v2.1 estimates of unobserved clonotypes. Generation probabilities for all TCRbeta clonotypes obtained by the gDNA method from a few donors were computed using OLGA. The table was pulled from immuneACCESS by TCRdb, which kept in-frame rearrangements only. Such tables lose some clones; where checked, under half of the loss comes from unresolved V genes, and the rest has no known cause. V, J and clone size are taken as reported in that table, and D and trimming were inferred from the DNA itself. Across this sample there are about 2.3 million clones, with 92% seen only once. The ten largest clones represent 0.37% of the sample.

This specimen belongs to a study of shared clonotypes between healthy human individuals (dated by TCRdb to the early 2020s). Describing the broader study: The cohort comprised two women and a few men aged 18 to 49 years. To increase sequencing depth and limit assay-specific biases, TCR repertoire library preparation and sequencing were carried out by different laboratories using diverse techniques. Blood TCR repertoires of roughly five healthy adults were deeply sequenced to estimate repertoire size and the extent of clonotype sharing between individuals. For each donor, CD4 naive and CD4 memory were each run on three plates, CD8 naive on two plates, and CD8 memory on one plate. Between about 0.8 and 9 billion PBMCs per donor were obtained by leukapheresis. Overall results and qualifications from the work: Because the study included a small number of donors, the genetic and exposure-history diversity represented was limited. Pairwise subsampling led to the expectation that sequencing depth would affect the degree of clonotype sharing among donors. Roughly 5% of naive CD4, 3.5% of naive CD8, approximately 2% of memory CD4, and about 0.4% of memory CD8 clonotypes were shared across several donors. Higher generation probabilities were observed for clonotypes shared by all four sorted-subset donors than for non-shared clonotypes. Naive subsets generally had larger estimated clonotype richness than memory subsets did. Incomplete sequencing was indicated by rarefaction of sorted-subset datasets, despite the large sequencing depth. Sampling was restricted to blood, and TCR repertoires in tissues likely differ from the TCR repertoires found in blood.

From the germline V gene, CDR1 is MGHRA and CDR2 is YSYEKL. The CDR3 spans 17 residues, from the cysteine through the phenylalanine. Kept here is only the CDR3 DNA, which spans 51 bases and is read in frame from base 1. Relative to germline, V is missing 7 bases and J is missing 5 bases, with 10 bases of the junction outside any gene match. The donors were healthy, HIV-negative adults who had no recently reported acute infections or vaccinations. Every donor was a Caucasian adult residing in Nashville, Tennessee, USA. CD4+ T cells were enriched by magnetic negative selection; naive cells were then positively selected on CD45RA, and the negative fraction formed the memory subset. After blood collection by leukapheresis, PBMCs were isolated using Ficoll-Histopaque density gradient centrifugation and then cryopreserved in the vapor phase of liquid nitrogen. Analytical flow cytometry was used to check the purity and quantity of each magnetically sorted T cell population. Genomic DNA was isolated from every sorted fraction and measured by UV absorbance on a Nanodrop 2000c.

Sequencing used naive CD4+ T cells from PBMCs. The sample's cell subset or site, from its label and the paper: CD45RA+ positively selected. This chain is built from TRBV4-1 and TRBJ2-2; 13 bases in the middle match TRBD2. This receptor was identified in a man between 18 and 35 years old in good health. Some clones in this sample may be carry-over from other donors' samples. The DNA sequence is as follows: TGCGCCAGCACCCAGCCCGGACTAGCGGGAGTTACCGGGGAGCTGTTTTTT. Translated, it reads CASTQPGLAGVTGELFF.